A selection of T cell receptor beta chains follows, all from one sample in a study of memory CD4+ T cells and cytomegalovirus serostatus. The repertoire was sequenced with immunoSEQ multiplex PCR; TCRdb's copy has only in-frame clones and lacks some. This table holds 50,000 to 70,000 clones, roughly 80% found once. Specimen: memory CD4+ T cells from blood. The receptors here all came from an adult in good health and CMV-seronegative. The CDR3 runs from the conserved cysteine through the conserved F or W. D genes are given only for firm matches. Not all rows give a size; the values are once, few, many and, for expanded clones, a class.

D	V	J	size	DNA	CDR3
TRBD2	TRBV5-1	TRBJ2-2	few	TGCGCCAGCAGCTTGGCCGGGCGGGAGGCCGGGGAGCTGTTTTTT	CASSLAGREAGELFF
.	TRBV7-3	TRBJ2-6	.	TGTGCCAGCAGCTTAAACGTAGGAGGGGCCAACGTCCTGACTTTC	CASSLNVGGANVLTF
.	TRBV5-6	TRBJ1-1	.	TGTGCCAGCAGTATTCCAGGGAGCACTGAAGCTTTCTTT	CASSIPGSTEAFF
TRBD2	TRBV5-6	TRBJ2-1	.	TGTGCCAGCATCCTTTTAGCGGGGAGAATCAATGAGCAGTTCTTC	CASILLAGRINEQFF
TRBD1	TRBV19	TRBJ2-3	.	TGTGCCAGTAGTCCTGACAGGGGCCATACGCAGTATTTT	CASSPDRGHTQYF
.	TRBV5-5	TRBJ2-1	.	TGTGCCAGCAGCTTGGCCGACGGGCAAGAGCAGTTCTTC	CASSLADGQEQFF
.	TRBV28	TRBJ2-3	.	TGTGCCAGCAGTTTGCCCACGGGGGGCACAGATACGCAGTATTTT	CASSLPTGGTDTQYF
.	TRBV28	TRBJ1-5	.	TGTGCCAGCAGTATACAGGGCCGCAATCAGCCCCAGCATTTT	CASSIQGRNQPQHF
TRBD1	TRBV5-1	TRBJ1-2	.	TGCGCCAGCAGCCGAACGAGAGGGACAGCCTATGGCTACACCTTC	CASSRTRGTAYGYTF
.	TRBV11-2	TRBJ2-3	.	TGTGCCAGCAATTCCGGTTATGGCCGAAGCACAGATACGCAGTATTTT	CASNSGYGRSTDTQYF
.	TRBV7-9	TRBJ2-7	.	TGTGCCAGCTCCATCTTCGGCGGCAGGGCAATCGAGCAGTACTTC	CASSIFGGRAIEQYF
TRBD1	TRBV6-6	TRBJ2-7	.	TGTGCCAGCGCGGGACAGGGTTCCTACGAGCAGTACTTC	CASAGQGSYEQYF
.	TRBV2	TRBJ1-2	.	TGTGCCAGCAGTGAAGGGGGCCGGGGCTACACCTTC	CASSEGGRGYTF
.	TRBV23-1	TRBJ2-7	.	TGCGCCAGCAGTCCATCCGAGGCGTGGAACACCTACGAGCAGTACTTC	CASSPSEAWNTYEQYF
.	TRBV10-3	TRBJ2-2	.	TGTGCCATCAGTTCACCCCTCGGTGACACCGGGGAGCTGTTTTTT	CAISSPLGDTGELFF
.	TRBV28	TRBJ2-7	.	TGTGCCAGCAATCGAAGGGCCAGCGGTACGGGGCAGTACTTC	CASNRRASGTGQYF
.	TRBV7-9	TRBJ1-1	.	TGTGCCAGCAGCCATTCCGGTGGGGGGGACACTGAAGCTTTCTTT	CASSHSGGGDTEAFF
TRBD2	TRBV6-1	TRBJ2-1	.	TGTGCCATACGACTAGCGGGAGGAAACAATGAGCAGTTCTTC	CAIRLAGGNNEQFF
.	TRBV6-6	TRBJ2-7	once	TGTGCCAGCACTCTCTCGGGCAGAGGGTACGAGCAGTACTTC	CASTLSGRGYEQYF
.	TRBV29-1	TRBJ1-2	.	TGCAGCGTTGAGGGGGGGCTAGGCTATGGCTACACCTTC	CSVEGGLGYGYTF
TRBD2	TRBV6-1	TRBJ2-5	.	TGTGCCAGCAGTGAAGGGCCAGGGAGGGCCCAGTACTTC	CASSEGPGRAQYF
TRBD2	TRBV19	TRBJ2-3	.	TGTGCCAGTAGCCCTGCTAGCGGCCGGGGCTTCGATACGCAGTATTTT	CASSPASGRGFDTQYF
TRBD1	TRBV5-4	TRBJ1-3	.	TGTGCCAGCAGGTTACAGGGGACCGACTCTGGAAACACCATATATTTT	CASRLQGTDSGNTIYF
TRBD1	TRBV27	TRBJ2-1	.	TGTGCCAGCGGGGGGGGGACAGGGCATAACAATGAGCAGTTCTTC	CASGGGTGHNNEQFF
.	TRBV2	TRBJ1-2	many	TGTGCCAGCAGTGAAGCGACCGTAGGAACGAGAGGCTACACCTTC	CASSEATVGTRGYTF
.	TRBV19	TRBJ1-4	.	TGTGCCAGTAGTGGGGGGAGGGGTGATGAAAAACTGTTTTTT	CASSGGRGDEKLFF
TRBD1	TRBV4-2	TRBJ2-5	.	TGTGCCAGCAGCCAAGATCCAGGGGGCGTGGAGACCCAGTACTTC	CASSQDPGGVETQYF
.	TRBV19	TRBJ1-1	.	TGTGCCTCCAAGGGGGGGAGAGAAGACACTGAAGCTTTCTTT	CASKGGREDTEAFF
TRBD1	TRBV6-6	TRBJ2-7	.	TGTGCCAGCAGTTACAATAAGGGGACAGGGGTTTACGAGCAGTACTTC	CASSYNKGTGVYEQYF
TRBD1	TRBV19	TRBJ1-6	few	TGTGCCAGTAGTCTCAGAACAGGGGCCGATAATTCACCCCTCCACTTT	CASSLRTGADNSPLHF
.	TRBV4-1	TRBJ2-3	.	TGCGCCAGCAGCTCAGTGGGGAGCGCAGCAGATACGCAGTATTTT	CASSSVGSAADTQYF
.	TRBV7-9	TRBJ2-1	.	TGTGCCAGCAGGCCGGGGACGGACGACTGGAATGAGCAGTTCTTC	CASRPGTDDWNEQFF
.	TRBV5-6	TRBJ1-5	.	TGTGCCAGCAGCTTGGCAGGGGATAGCAATCAGCCCCAGCATTTT	CASSLAGDSNQPQHF
.	TRBV29-1	TRBJ2-2	.	TGCAGCGGGGGGGAGGTACCCGGGGAGCTGTTTTTT	CSGGEVPGELFF
.	TRBV6-1	TRBJ1-5	few	TGTGCCAGCAGTGAAGGCGTAAGGCCCCAGCATTTT	CASSEGVRPQHF
TRBD2	TRBV6-5	TRBJ2-7	.	TGTGCCAGCAGGCGTGATAGGGGAGGGAGCTACGAGCAGTACTTC	CASRRDRGGSYEQYF
.	TRBV9	TRBJ2-1	.	TGTGCCAGCAGCGTAGAGGGAGCGAGGTGGGATGAGCAGTTCTTC	CASSVEGARWDEQFF
TRBD1	TRBV9	TRBJ2-5	.	TGTGCCAGCAGCGCCTACCCGACAGGGGGGCGGGAGACCCAGTACTTC	CASSAYPTGGRETQYF
.	TRBV4-1	TRBJ2-1	.	TGCGCCAGCAGCCAAGGAGGGGTCAATGAGCAGTTCTTC	CASSQGGVNEQFF
.	TRBV2	TRBJ1-4	.	TGTGCCAGCAAAACCACATACTTGGATGAGGAACTGTTTTTT	CASKTTYLDEELFF
.	TRBV9	TRBJ2-3	.	TGTGCCAGCAGCGTTACAGGGAGCACAGATACGCAGTATTTT	CASSVTGSTDTQYF
.	TRBV7-2	TRBJ1-3	.	TGTGCCAGCACCACGGTAGCGGGAAACACCATATATTTT	CASTTVAGNTIYF
TRBD1	TRBV9	TRBJ1-1	.	TGTGCCAGCAGCGAGCGGACAGGGGGGGGCACTGAAGCTTTCTTT	CASSERTGGGTEAFF
TRBD2	TRBV7-9	TRBJ2-1	few	TGTGCCAGCAGCCTAGGACTAGCGGGAGAAGACGAGTTCTTC	CASSLGLAGEDEFF
.	TRBV5-4	TRBJ2-5	.	TGTGCCAGCAGCTTGGAGCAGGGAGAGACCCAGTACTTC	CASSLEQGETQYF
.	TRBV7-9	TRBJ1-1	.	TGTGCCAGCAGCTTAGCGTCAACTCAGAACACTGAAGCTTTCTTT	CASSLASTQNTEAFF
TRBD2	TRBV28	TRBJ2-3	.	TGTGCCAGCAGTGGACCAGGGCCTGACGGACTAGCGCGTTCGGGGGGAACCACAGATACGCAGTATTTT	CASSGPGPDGLARSGGTTDTQYF